This TCR beta chain is from a study of cytomegalovirus exposure and HLA in healthy donors. Points from the study as a whole: Reported results showed that the classifier diagnosed cytomegalovirus status with high specificity and sensitivity. With later analysis, a missense DCLRE1C variant became linked to TCR beta V- and J-gene trimming. Upon later analysis, TCR association rates were observed to vary by HLA locus, being highest for DRB1 and lowest for HLA-C. Immune exposure information available was restricted to CMV serostatus.

After removal of 5 bases from V and 5 bases from J, the junction contained 10 bases not matched to a gene. The CDR3 covers 15 residues. Germline V gives CDR1 SEHNR, CDR2 FQNEAQ (reference sequence). The sample holds one count of this clone. Its antigen is not identified. PCR employed 60 Vbeta and 13 Jbeta primers. Generated by immunoSEQ multiplex PCR, the TCRdb table keeps only in-frame clones and is missing some. The sample shows roughly 110,000 clones, around 82% of them seen only once. The sequence derives from a man aged 45-65 years in good health and CMV-seronegative. Sequencing was carried out using PBMCs. The chain couples TRBV7-9 to TRBJ2-3; TRBD1 aligns across 7 bases. The CDR3 DNA sequence: TGTGCCAGCAGCCCCCCCGGACAGGTTGGAGATACGCAGTATTTT. Its translation: CASSPPGQVGDTQYF.